This TCR beta chain was obtained from a study of blood T cell repertoires in COVID-19. Study summary: Sites across the United States, Italy and Spain contributed samples from acute and convalescent COVID-19. The analysed material was cDNA or gDNA that came from T cells, B-cell-depleted T cells, or PBMCs.

The CDR3 spans 15 residues. Germline V CDR1 and CDR2: MDHEN, SYDVKM. V shed 4 bases and J 2 bases; nucleotides not matched to a gene: 7. In the original analysis: Reference gene primer amplification gave nucleated cell count estimates. Clones were sequenced by immunoSEQ multiplex PCR, and TCRdb holds only the in-frame ones, with some missing. V and J calls and clone size are given by that table; D and trimming were obtained from the DNA. In the table there are 150,000 to 200,000 clones, 85% to 95% of which are singletons. The origin of this receptor is a woman in her forties or fifties with acute or convalescent COVID-19. The chain employs TRBV28 and TRBJ2-7; TRBD1 matches at 8 bases. The sample taken for sequencing was peripheral blood. CDR3 in amino acids: CASSSRDRITYEQYF. For the CDR3, the DNA is TGTGCCAGCAGTTCCCGGGACAGGATCACCTACGAGCAGTACTTC. Full variable domain (remainder filled in from reference TRBV28 and TRBJ2-7): DVKVTQSSRYLVKRTGEKVFLECVQDMDHENMFWYRQDPGLGLRLIYFSYDVKMKEKGDIPEGYSVSREKKERFSLILESASTNQTSMYLCASSSRDRITYEQYFGPGTRLTVT.